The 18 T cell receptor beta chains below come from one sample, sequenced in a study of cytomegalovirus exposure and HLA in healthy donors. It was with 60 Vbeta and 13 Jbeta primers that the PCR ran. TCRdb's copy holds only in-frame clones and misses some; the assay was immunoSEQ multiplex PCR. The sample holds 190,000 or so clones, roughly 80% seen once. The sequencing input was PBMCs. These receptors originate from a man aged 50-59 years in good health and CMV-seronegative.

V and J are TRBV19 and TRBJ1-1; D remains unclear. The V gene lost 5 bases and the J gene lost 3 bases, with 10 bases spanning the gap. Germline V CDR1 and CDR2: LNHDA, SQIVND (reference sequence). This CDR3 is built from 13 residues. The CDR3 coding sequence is TGTGCCAGTAGTCCCAGGACTGACACTGAAGCTTTCTTT. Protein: CASSPRTDTEAFF.

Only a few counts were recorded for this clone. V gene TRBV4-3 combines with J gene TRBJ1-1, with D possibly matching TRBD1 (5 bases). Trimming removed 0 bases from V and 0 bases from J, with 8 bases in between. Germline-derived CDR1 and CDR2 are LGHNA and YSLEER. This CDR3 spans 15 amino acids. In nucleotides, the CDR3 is TGCGCCAGCAGCCAAGAGGGAGGGGTGAACACTGAAGCTTTCTTT. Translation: CASSQEGGVNTEAFF.

The CDR3 region is CASSVAMRQGVYEQYF. The DNA for the CDR3 is TGTGCCAGCAGCGTAGCTATGAGACAGGGGGTTTACGAGCAGTACTTC. The chain links TRBV9 to TRBJ2-7; 9 bases map to TRBD1. Germline CDR1 reads SGDLS; CDR2 reads YYNGEE. Trimming removed 0 bases from V and 4 bases from J; junction bases left unmatched: 8. The CDR3 consists of 16 residues.

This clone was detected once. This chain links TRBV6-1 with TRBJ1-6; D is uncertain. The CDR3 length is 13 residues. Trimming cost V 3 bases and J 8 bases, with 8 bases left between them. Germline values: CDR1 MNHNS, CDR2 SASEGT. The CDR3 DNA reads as TGTGCCAGCAGTGAGTGGCAGGATTCACCCCTCCACTTT. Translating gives CASSEWQDSPLHF.

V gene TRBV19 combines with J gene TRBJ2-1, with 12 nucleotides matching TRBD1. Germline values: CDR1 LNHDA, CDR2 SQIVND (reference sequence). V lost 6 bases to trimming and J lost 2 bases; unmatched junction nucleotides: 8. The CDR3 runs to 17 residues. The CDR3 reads CASRPPGTGGAYNEQFF. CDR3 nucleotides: TGTGCCAGTAGACCTCCCGGGACAGGGGGCGCCTACAATGAGCAGTTCTTC.

The CDR3 here is CASSLGGGNSPLHF. The CDR3 DNA sequence: TGTGCCAGCAGCTTAGGAGGGGGTAATTCACCCCTCCACTTT. The gene calls are TRBV7-8 and TRBJ1-6; the D gene is possibly TRBD1 (6 bases). CDR3 length equals 14 residues. Germline V gene data show CDR1 as SGHVS and CDR2 as FQNEAQ. V was pared by 1 base and J by 6 bases, with 7 bases between.

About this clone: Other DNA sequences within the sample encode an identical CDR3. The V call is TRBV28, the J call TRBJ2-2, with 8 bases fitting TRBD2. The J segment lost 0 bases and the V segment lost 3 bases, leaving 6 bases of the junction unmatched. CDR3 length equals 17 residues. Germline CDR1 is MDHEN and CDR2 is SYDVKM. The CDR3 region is CASSFTSGGANTGELFF. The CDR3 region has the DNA TGTGCCAGCAGTTTTACCAGCGGGGGCGCGAACACCGGGGAGCTGTTTTTT.

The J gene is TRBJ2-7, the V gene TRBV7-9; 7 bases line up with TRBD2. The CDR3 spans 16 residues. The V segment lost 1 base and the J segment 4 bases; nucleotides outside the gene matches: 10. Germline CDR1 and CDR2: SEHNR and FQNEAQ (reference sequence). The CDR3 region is CASSLEAGVLIYEQYF. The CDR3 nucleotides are TGTGCCAGCAGCTTAGAGGCGGGAGTTTTAATATACGAGCAGTACTTC.

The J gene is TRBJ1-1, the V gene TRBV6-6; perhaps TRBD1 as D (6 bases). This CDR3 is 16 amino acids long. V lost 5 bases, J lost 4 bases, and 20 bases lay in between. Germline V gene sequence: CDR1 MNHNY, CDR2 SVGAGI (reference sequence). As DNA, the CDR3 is TGTGCCAGCAGTCACCCCTCCTCAGCCAGGGGCACTGAAGCTTTCTTT. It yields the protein CASSHPSSARGTEAFF.

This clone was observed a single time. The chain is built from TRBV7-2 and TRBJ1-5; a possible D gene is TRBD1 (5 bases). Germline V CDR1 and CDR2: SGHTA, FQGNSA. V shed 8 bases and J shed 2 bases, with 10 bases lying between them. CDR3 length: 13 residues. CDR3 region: CASGAGGNQPQHF. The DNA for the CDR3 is TGTGCCAGCGGGGCGGGGGGCAATCAGCCCCAGCATTTT.

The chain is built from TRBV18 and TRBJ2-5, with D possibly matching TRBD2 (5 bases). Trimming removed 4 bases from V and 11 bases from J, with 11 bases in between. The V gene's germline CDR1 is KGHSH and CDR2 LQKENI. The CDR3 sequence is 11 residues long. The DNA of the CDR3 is TGTGCCAGCTCACGGGAAAGGGAGCAGTACTTC. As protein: CASSREREQYF.

The CDR3 reads CASSIASFSSVYQETQYF. As DNA, the CDR3 is TGTGCCAGTAGTATAGCCTCCTTCTCTAGCGTTTACCAAGAGACCCAGTACTTC. The genes are TRBV19 and TRBJ2-5, with D maybe TRBD2 (6 bases). Trimming pared 1 base from V and 0 bases from J, leaving 18 bases between. Looked up from germline, CDR1 is LNHDA and CDR2 is SQIVND (reference sequence). The CDR3 is made up of 18 amino acids.

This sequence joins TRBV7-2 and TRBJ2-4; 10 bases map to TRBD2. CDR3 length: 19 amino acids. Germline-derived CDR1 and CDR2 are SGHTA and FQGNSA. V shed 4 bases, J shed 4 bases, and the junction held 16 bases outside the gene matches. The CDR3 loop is CASSSRSLSGGPIKNIQYF. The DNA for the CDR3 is TGTGCCAGCAGCTCCCGATCCCTTAGCGGGGGGCCCATAAAAAACATTCAGTACTTC.

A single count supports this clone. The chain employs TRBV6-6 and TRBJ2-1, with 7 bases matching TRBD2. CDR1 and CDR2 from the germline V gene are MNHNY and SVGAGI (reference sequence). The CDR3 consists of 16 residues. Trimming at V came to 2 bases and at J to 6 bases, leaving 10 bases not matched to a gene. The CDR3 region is CASSYLASGKVNEQFF. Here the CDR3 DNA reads TGTGCCAGCAGTTACCTAGCTAGCGGCAAGGTCAATGAGCAGTTCTTC.

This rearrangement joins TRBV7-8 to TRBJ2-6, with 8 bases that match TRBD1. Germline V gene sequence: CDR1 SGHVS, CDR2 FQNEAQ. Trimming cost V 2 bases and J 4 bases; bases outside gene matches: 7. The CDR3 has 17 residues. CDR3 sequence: CASSLWQGAEGANVLTF. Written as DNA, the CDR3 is TGTGCCAGCAGCTTATGGCAGGGGGCGGAGGGGGCCAACGTCCTGACTTTC.

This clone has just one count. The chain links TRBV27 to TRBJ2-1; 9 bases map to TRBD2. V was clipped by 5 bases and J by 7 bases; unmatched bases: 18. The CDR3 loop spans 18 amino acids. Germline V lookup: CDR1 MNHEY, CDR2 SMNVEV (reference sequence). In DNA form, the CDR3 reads TGTGCCAGCAGTCGGAACTCGGGGGGTGCGGGAGGGCCGAATGAGCAGTTCTTC. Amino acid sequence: CASSRNSGGAGGPNEQFF.

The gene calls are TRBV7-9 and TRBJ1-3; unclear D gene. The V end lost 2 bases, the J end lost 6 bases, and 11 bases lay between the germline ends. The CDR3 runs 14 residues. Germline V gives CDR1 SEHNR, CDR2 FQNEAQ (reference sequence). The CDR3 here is CASSLLHSPNTIYF. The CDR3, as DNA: TGTGCCAGCAGCTTACTGCACAGCCCAAACACCATATATTTT.

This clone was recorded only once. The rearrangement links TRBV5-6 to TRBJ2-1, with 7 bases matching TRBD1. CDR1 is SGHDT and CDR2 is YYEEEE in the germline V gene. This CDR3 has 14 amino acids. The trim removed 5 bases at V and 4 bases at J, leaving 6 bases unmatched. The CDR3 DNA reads TGTGCCAGCAGAATAAACAGGGGTTACAATGAGCAGTTCTTC. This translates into CASRINRGYNEQFF.